The 4 T cell receptor beta chains presented below share a single source sample, sequenced in a study of T cell responses to AZD1222 COVID-19 vaccine. TCRdb keeps only in-frame clones here, not all; method: immunoSEQ multiplex PCR. Of about 89,000 clones listed, 86% were seen once; the top ten hold 5.6%. The sample here was peripheral blood, taken 28 days after the second AZD1222 dose. The source of these receptors is an adult who received the AZD1222 COVID-19 vaccine.

V and J are TRBV10-3 and TRBJ1-2; 8 bases match TRBD1. The CDR3 spans 15 residues. V lost 4 bases to trimming and J lost 8 bases; unmatched junction nucleotides: 12. Germline CDR1 ENHRY, CDR2 SYGVKD. The CDR3 protein is CAISVGTGPYEGYTF. CDR3 nucleotides: TGTGCCATCAGTGTCGGGACAGGCCCCTATGAGGGCTACACCTTC.

The CDR3 DNA reads TGTGCCAGCAGCCAAGAGGGGTGGGGGGCTGAAGCTTTCTTT. Translation gives CASSQEGWGAEAFF. The rearrangement joins TRBV3-1 (or the pseudogene TRBV3-2) to TRBJ1-1; maybe TRBD1 (5 bases). This CDR3 spans 14 amino acids. Between the trimmed V and J ends, which lost 0 bases and 6 bases, there was a span of 11 bases. Germline lookup yields CDR1 LGHDT and CDR2 YNNKEL (reference sequence).

V gene TRBV21-1 combines with J gene TRBJ1-1; the table calls TRBD1, which could not be checked here. TRBV21-1 is a documented pseudogene. The CDR3 has 16 residues. Here the CDR3 reads CASSKEEGRATTEAFF. Here the CDR3 DNA reads TGTGCCAGCAGCAAAGAAGAAGGCAGGGCGACCACTGAAGCTTTCTTT.

The chain couples TRBV4-1 to TRBJ1-6, with D possibly matching TRBD1 (6 bases). Trimming left V 6 bases short and J 7 bases short, with 16 bases between. This CDR3 has 15 amino acids. Germline CDR1 and CDR2: MGHRA and YSYEKL. The CDR3 loop is CASRPGGQGNSPLHF. CDR3 DNA sequence: TGCGCCAGCAGGCCGGGTGGGCAGGGGAATTCACCCCTCCACTTT.